This TCR beta chain was sequenced in a study of blood T cell repertoires in COVID-19. Study in general: Some COVID-19 samples were acute and others convalescent; all came from the United States, Italy and Spain. T cells, B-cell-depleted T cells, or PBMCs provided the cDNA or gDNA that served as material.

Germline V gene data show CDR1 as SGHRS and CDR2 as YFSETQ. The junction had 10 bases not matched to a gene; V was cut back by 6 bases and J by 0 bases. The CDR3 is 17 amino acids. Original methodology: Amplification of reference gene primers was used by the study to estimate nucleated cell counts. Produced via immunoSEQ multiplex PCR; TCRdb's table is partial and in-frame only. That table gives V, J and clone size, and the DNA gave D and trimming. The data hold roughly 200,000 clones, with 80% to 85% observed a single time. The V call is TRBV5-1, the J call TRBJ2-2; 8 bases map to TRBD2. Sequenced: peripheral blood. This TCR was recovered from a man aged 40-49 years with acute or convalescent COVID-19. CDR3 coding DNA: TGCGCCAGCACCACTTGGAGTAGCGGGGCGAACACCGGGGAGCTGTTTTTT. This sequence encodes CASTTWSSGANTGELFF.